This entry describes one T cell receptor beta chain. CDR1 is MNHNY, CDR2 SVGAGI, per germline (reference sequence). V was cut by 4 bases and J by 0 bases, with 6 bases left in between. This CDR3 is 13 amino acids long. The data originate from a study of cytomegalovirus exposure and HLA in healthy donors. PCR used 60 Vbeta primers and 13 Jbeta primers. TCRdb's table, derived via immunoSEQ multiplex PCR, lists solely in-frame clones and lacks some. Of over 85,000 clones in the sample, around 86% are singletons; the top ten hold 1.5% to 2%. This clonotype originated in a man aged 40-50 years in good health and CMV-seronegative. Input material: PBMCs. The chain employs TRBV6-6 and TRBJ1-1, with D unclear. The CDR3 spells CASSSQVNTEAFF. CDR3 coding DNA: TGTGCCAGCAGTTCGCAGGTGAACACTGAAGCTTTCTTT.